These 29 T cell receptor beta chains originate from one sample sequenced in a study of regulatory and conventional T cells in RAG deficiency. Sequencing was performed with immunoSEQ multiplex PCR; in TCRdb, only in-frame clones are kept and a portion is missing. This table holds around 22,000 clones, 85% to 95% found once. Genomic DNA came from blood conventional CD4+ T cells gated CD25-low CD127-high. Another study also made use of these data, one on regulatory T cells. This second study notes: Primers: 52 TRBV forward and 13 TRBJ reverse.

Sequenced input: CD4+ T cells sorted from blood. The receptors were sampled from a human donor in good health.

In nucleotides, the CDR3 is TGTGCCAGCTCATTCAGGGGGCTGGAGACCCAGTACTTC. Translating it yields CASSFRGLETQYF. The chain employs TRBV18 and TRBJ2-5; 8 bases align to TRBD1. Germline loops: CDR1 KGHSH, CDR2 LQKENI. The CDR3 spans 13 residues. The ends lost 5 bases at V and 5 bases at J; junction bases unmatched: 4.

The CDR3, as DNA: TGTGCCAGTAGTAAGTCCTGGCCCTACGAGCAGTACTTC. It codes for CASSKSWPYEQYF. The chain is built from TRBV19 and TRBJ2-7; no clear D gene. The V end was cut by 4 bases, the J end by 2 bases, with 9 bases between. The CDR3 is made up of 13 amino acids. CDR1 and CDR2 (germline): LNHDA, SQIVND (reference sequence).

This chain uses TRBV2 with TRBJ1-2, with a weak D call TRBD1 (5 bases). CDR1 and CDR2 (germline): SNHLY, FYNNEI. V was trimmed by 8 bases and J by 8 bases, leaving 15 bases between them. The CDR3 is 12 residues long. CDR3 nucleotides: TGTGCCAGCGAAACGAACCGGGGCGGCTACACCTTC. Translating gives CASETNRGGYTF.

This chain links TRBV2 with TRBJ1-6, with D unresolved. The CDR3 loop spans 12 amino acids. Germline CDR1 and CDR2: SNHLY and FYNNEI. Trimming took off 7 bases at V and 7 bases at J, with 8 bases between the two ends. The CDR3 sequence: CASNVENSPLHF. The CDR3, as DNA: TGTGCCAGCAATGTCGAAAATTCACCCCTCCACTTT.

To note about this clone: One end of the junction is discordant with germline, which a read error may explain. The sample contains more than one DNA sequence encoding this CDR3. The V and J genes are TRBV19 and TRBJ2-3; TRBD2 matches 14 bases. The CDR3 is 18 amino acids. Germline V lookup: CDR1 LNHDA, CDR2 SQIVND (reference sequence). CDR3 in DNA: TGTGCTAGTAGTATAGATGACGGCGGACTAGCGGGGGGTGATACGCAGTATTTT. Its translation: CASSIDDGGLAGGDTQYF.

The genes are TRBV6-9 and TRBJ2-7; D gene uncertain. The CDR3 is 13 residues long. Trimming removed 7 bases from V and 2 bases from J, with 12 bases in between. Germline V gene lookup returns CDR1 MNHGY and CDR2 SVAAGI. CDR3 DNA sequence: TGTGCCAGCACCAGCCGTCCCCCCTACGAGCAGTACTTC. The encoded protein is CASTSRPPYEQYF.

The CDR3 coding sequence is TGCGCCAGCAGCTTGGACAGGGTCCGCCAGCCCCAGCATTTT. Translation: CASSLDRVRQPQHF. The chain combines TRBV4-1 with TRBJ1-5, with 8 positions matching TRBD1. Germline loops: CDR1 MGHRA, CDR2 YSYEKL. The CDR3 loop spans 14 amino acids. Trimming removed 5 bases from V and 7 bases from J; junction bases left unmatched: 7.

The chain couples TRBV7-9 to TRBJ1-1; no definite D call. Looked up from germline, CDR1 is SEHNR and CDR2 is FQNEAQ (reference sequence). Trimming cost V 7 bases and J 0 bases, with 9 bases left between them. CDR3 length: 13 amino acids. DNA for the CDR3: TGTGCCAGCACGTCCCGGCTGAACACTGAAGCTTTCTTT. Translating gives CASTSRLNTEAFF.

The chain couples TRBV5-1 to TRBJ2-3, with 8 bases that match TRBD1. This CDR3 contains 15 residues. V was pared by 4 bases and J by 3 bases, with 7 bases of the junction left unmatched. The germline gives CDR1 SGHRS, CDR2 YFSETQ. CDR3 amino acids: CASSPTGDGTDTQYF. CDR3 bases: TGCGCCAGCAGCCCGACAGGGGATGGGACAGATACGCAGTATTTT.

This chain uses TRBV11-2 with TRBJ2-1, with 10 nucleotides matching TRBD2. Germline CDR1 is SGHAT and CDR2 is FQNNGV. The CDR3 is 16 residues long. V shed 3 bases, J shed 5 bases, and the junction held 7 bases outside the gene matches. CDR3: CASSFLAGALHNEQFF. DNA of the CDR3: TGTGCCAGCAGCTTCCTAGCGGGAGCATTGCACAATGAGCAGTTCTTC.

The chain joins TRBV14 to TRBJ1-1; D gene unclear. The CDR3 has 13 residues. V lost 4 bases to trimming and J lost 4 bases, with 10 bases between them. From germline, CDR1 is SGHDN and CDR2 FVKESK. The CDR3 nucleotides read TGTGCCAGCAGCCTGGATGTTGTCACTGAAGCTTTCTTT. Encoded protein: CASSLDVVTEAFF.

This chain joins TRBV28 and TRBJ1-5; TRBD1 might be the D (5 bases). The V gene's germline CDR1 is MDHEN and CDR2 SYDVKM. Deletions cut 3 bases from V and 4 bases from J, with 16 bases between. The CDR3 totals 16 residues. The CDR3 DNA is TGTGCCAGCAGTTTTGGTTCAGGGAGGGCTAATCAGCCCCAGCATTTT. This sequence encodes CASSFGSGRANQPQHF.

V gene TRBV9 combines with J gene TRBJ1-1, with TRBD1 matching over 8 bases. CDR1 and CDR2 (germline): SGDLS, YYNGEE. V lost 4 bases and J lost 5; bases outside the gene matches: 7. This CDR3 is 14 amino acids long. DNA of the CDR3: TGTGCCAGCAGCCCCCGACAGGGGCGGACTGAAGCTTTCTTT. It is translated as CASSPRQGRTEAFF.

The rearrangement joins TRBV7-9 to TRBJ1-1; no definite D call. V lost 2 bases, J lost 3 bases, and 7 bases lay in between. The germline CDR1 and CDR2 sequences are SEHNR and FQNEAQ (reference sequence). The CDR3 has 13 residues. The CDR3 DNA sequence: TGTGCCAGCAGCTTATGGAGCGACACTGAAGCTTTCTTT. Its protein product is CASSLWSDTEAFF.

The chain recombines TRBV7-3 with TRBJ2-5; D is unresolved. The germline gives CDR1 SGHTA, CDR2 FQGTGA. The CDR3 is made up of 13 amino acids. V lost 3 bases to trimming and J lost 2 bases, with 7 bases between them. The CDR3: CASSLGLQETQYF. The CDR3 DNA follows: TGTGCCAGCAGCTTGGGTCTACAAGAGACCCAGTACTTC.

Comments on this clone: The junction and the germline gene differ at one end; a read error may be behind it. This sequence joins TRBV4-1 and TRBJ2-1, with 11 positions matching TRBD2. CDR1 is MGHRA and CDR2 is YSYEKL in the germline V gene. This CDR3 spans 15 amino acids. The CDR3 reads CAGSQERRLAGEQFF. DNA of the CDR3: TGCGCCGGCAGCCAAGAAAGGAGACTAGCGGGAGAGCAGTTCTTC.

V gene TRBV11-3 combines with J gene TRBJ2-7, with TRBD1 matching 8 bases. This CDR3 is built from 14 residues. Germline assignment: CDR1 SGHNT and CDR2 YENEEA. J gave up 3 bases and V 5 bases, and 6 bases lay outside the gene matches. CDR3 sequence: CASSEGQGNYEQYF. CDR3 nucleotides: TGTGCCAGCAGCGAAGGACAGGGCAACTACGAGCAGTACTTC.

V gene TRBV11-2 combines with J gene TRBJ1-4, with unresolved D. CDR1 and CDR2 from the germline V gene are SGHAT and FQNNGV. The CDR3 totals 15 residues. The germline V and J ends were trimmed by 3 bases and 0 bases, with 8 bases remaining between them. The CDR3 sequence is CASSFQSATNEKLFF. CDR3 sequence (DNA): TGTGCCAGCAGCTTCCAGAGTGCAACTAATGAAAAACTGTTTTTT.

This chain links TRBV6-1 with TRBJ2-1; 9 bases fit TRBD2. The CDR3 spans 15 residues. Germline lookup yields CDR1 MNHNS and CDR2 SASEGT. J gave up 2 bases and V 7 bases, and 6 bases lay outside the gene matches. The DNA of the CDR3 is TGTGCCAGCATCGGCGGGAGGGCTACCTACAATGAGCAGTTCTTC. This codes for CASIGGRATYNEQFF.

The V and J genes are TRBV30 and TRBJ1-1; D uncertain. Germline CDR1 reads GTSNPN; CDR2 reads SVGIG (reference sequence). Between the trimmed V and J ends, which lost 2 bases and 3 bases, there was a span of 10 bases. CDR3 length: 13 amino acids. CDR3: CAWSQAGYTEAFF. CDR3 nucleotide sequence: TGTGCCTGGAGTCAGGCGGGATACACTGAAGCTTTCTTT.

This chain links TRBV6-1 with TRBJ2-3; D is uncertain. The CDR3 has 14 amino acids. The germline CDR1 and CDR2 sequences are MNHNS and SASEGT. The V gene lost 2 bases and the J gene lost 1 base, with 7 bases spanning the gap. CDR3 coding DNA: TGTGCCAGCAGTGAATCCCAGGGCACAGATACGCAGTATTTT. Translated: CASSESQGTDTQYF.

V usage is TRBV10-3 and J usage is TRBJ2-7, with 9 nucleotides matching TRBD1. V was pared by 4 bases and J by 4 bases, with 8 bases of the junction left unmatched. Germline V lookup: CDR1 ENHRY, CDR2 SYGVKD. The CDR3 has 15 amino acids. The CDR3: CAISGQTGGDYEQYF. The CDR3 region has the DNA TGTGCCATCAGTGGACAGACAGGGGGTGATTACGAGCAGTACTTC.

V gene TRBV6-1 combines with J gene TRBJ1-3; D remains unclear. In germline, CDR1 is MNHNS, CDR2 SASEGT. V lost 1 base and J lost 0, with 7 bases in between. This CDR3 has 15 residues. CDR3 region: CASSEVRHSGNTIYF. CDR3 DNA: TGTGCCAGCAGTGAAGTCCGCCACTCTGGAAACACCATATATTTT.

The gene calls are TRBV6-5 and TRBJ2-1; D possibly corresponds to TRBD1 (5 bases). V lost 0 bases and J lost 5, with 14 bases in between. CDR1 is MNHEY and CDR2 is SVGAGI in the germline V gene. This CDR3 is 16 amino acids long. CDR3 protein: CASSYSGPPLNNEQFF. In DNA, the CDR3 is TGTGCCAGCAGTTACTCGGGGCCCCCGCTCAACAATGAGCAGTTCTTC.

The V and J genes are TRBV18 and TRBJ1-6, with unresolved D. The CDR3 consists of 13 residues. Germline loops: CDR1 KGHSH, CDR2 LQKENI. The V gene lost 6 bases and the J gene lost 12 bases, with 15 bases spanning the gap. The CDR3 DNA is TGTGCCAGCTCGGGAGACGACCGGGGACCCCTCCACTTT. Its protein is CASSGDDRGPLHF.

This clone has only a few counts. CDR3 in DNA: TGCGCCAGCAAGCTTGGATGGCAGGGTCAAGAAGCTTTCTTT. Protein product: CASKLGWQGQEAFF. This chain joins TRBV5-1 and TRBJ1-1; TRBD1 might be the D (5 bases). In germline, CDR1 is SGHRS, CDR2 YFSETQ. Trimming shortened V by 6 bases and J by 8 bases, and 20 bases separated the two germline ends. The CDR3 spans 14 residues.

Only a few counts were recorded for this clone. The genes are TRBV6-1 and TRBJ2-1; TRBD1 might be the D (5 bases). Germline V CDR1 and CDR2: MNHNS, SASEGT. The V gene lost 0 bases and the J gene lost 10 bases, with 7 bases spanning the gap. CDR3 length: 12 residues. CDR3 nucleotides: TGTGCCAGCAGTGAAGCGAGGACAGAGCAGTTCTTC. It codes for CASSEARTEQFF.

The chain joins TRBV23-1 to TRBJ2-5; 8 bases are a match to TRBD2. TRBV23-1 falls under the ORF class, with uncertain function. The V and J ends lost 0 bases and 3 bases, in that order; junction bases with no gene match: 12. The CDR3 has 18 residues. The CDR3 spells CASSQSPPGQREKETQYF. In DNA, the CDR3 is TGCGCCAGCAGTCAATCCCCCCCCGGACAGCGGGAGAAAGAGACCCAGTACTTC.

This clone was observed once. V gene TRBV7-9 combines with J gene TRBJ2-1; possibly TRBD1 or TRBD2 for D (5 bases each). There are 15 residues in the CDR3. The V end was cut by 0 bases, the J end by 6 bases, with 12 bases between. In germline, CDR1 is SEHNR, CDR2 FQNEAQ (reference sequence). The CDR3 DNA is TGTGCCAGCAGCTTAGCCCCTCTTGGGGGCAATGAGCAGTTCTTC. Translating it yields CASSLAPLGGNEQFF. Full variable domain (remainder filled in from reference TRBV7-9 and TRBJ2-1): DTGVSQNPRHKITKRGQNVTFRCDPISEHNRLYWYRQTLGQGPEFLTYFQNEAQLEKSRLLSDRFSAERPKGSFSTLEIQRTEQGDSAMYLCASSLAPLGGNEQFFGPGTRLTVL.